The 6 T cell receptor beta chains given below trace back to one sample, sequenced in a study of technical replicates of blood from a handful of donors. TCRdb's table, derived via immunoSEQ multiplex PCR, lists solely in-frame clones and lacks some. This table has about 95,000 clones, roughly 95% appearing once. Sequences were obtained from T cells isolated from PBMCs. These receptors were taken from a human donor in good health.

The chain couples TRBV30 to TRBJ1-5; D is uncertain. The germline V gene encodes CDR1 GTSNPN and CDR2 SVGIG (reference sequence). The CDR3 loop spans 16 amino acids. V was cut by 4 bases and J by 2 bases, with 18 bases left in between. The CDR3: CAWTPRRVVGNQPQHF. In DNA, the CDR3 is TGTGCCTGGACCCCTCGCCGGGTAGTCGGCAATCAGCCCCAGCATTTT. The full variable domain, rest sourced from reference TRBV30 and TRBJ1-5, is SQTIHQWPATLVQPVGSPLSLECTVEGTSNPNLYWYRQAAGRGLQLLFYSVGIGQISSEVPQNLSASRPQDRQFILSSKKLLLSDSGFYLCAWTPRRVVGNQPQHFGDGTRLSIL.

CDR3 sequence: CASSLDIVGEGTEAFF. The CDR3 DNA reads TGTGCCAGCAGCTTGGATATTGTTGGGGAGGGTACTGAAGCTTTCTTT. This sequence joins TRBV5-4 and TRBJ1-1; D ambiguous. Deletions cut 0 bases from V and 5 bases from J, with 17 bases between. The germline V gene has CDR1 SGHNT and CDR2 YYREEE (reference sequence). The CDR3 sequence is 16 residues long.

This sequence joins TRBV2 and TRBJ2-2, with D perhaps matching TRBD1 (6 bases). V lost 5 bases and J lost 1, with 8 bases in between. The CDR3 contains 14 residues. The germline V gene encodes CDR1 SNHLY and CDR2 FYNNEI. CDR3 in amino acids: CASSRTENTGELFF. The CDR3 DNA sequence: TGTGCCAGCAGTCGGACAGAGAACACCGGGGAGCTGTTTTTT.

The chain combines TRBV7-6 with TRBJ1-2; TRBD1 is a possible D gene (5 bases). The V gene's germline CDR1 is SGHVS and CDR2 FNYEAQ. The V and J ends lost 0 bases and 6 bases respectively, with 8 bases between them. The CDR3 spans 13 residues. CDR3 amino acids: CASSLAGGNGYTF. Here the CDR3 DNA reads TGTGCCAGCAGCTTAGCGGGGGGGAATGGCTACACCTTC.

The chain recombines TRBV7-9 with TRBJ1-1; D is ambiguous. CDR3 length equals 12 residues. In germline, CDR1 is SEHNR, CDR2 FQNEAQ (reference sequence). Trimming cost V 3 bases and J 5 bases, with 7 bases left between them. CDR3 residues: CASSFVATEAFF. CDR3 nucleotide sequence: TGTGCCAGCAGCTTTGTAGCGACTGAAGCTTTCTTT.

This chain uses TRBV6-4 with TRBJ1-2, with D possibly TRBD1 on 6 matching bases. Germline V gene data show CDR1 as MRHNA and CDR2 as SNTAGT. V shed 7 bases and J shed 5 bases, with 20 bases lying between them. There are 15 residues in the CDR3. CDR3 loop: CASKNTGSPAYGYTF. CDR3 DNA: TGTGCCAGCAAGAATACAGGGTCGCCTGCTTATGGCTACACCTTC.